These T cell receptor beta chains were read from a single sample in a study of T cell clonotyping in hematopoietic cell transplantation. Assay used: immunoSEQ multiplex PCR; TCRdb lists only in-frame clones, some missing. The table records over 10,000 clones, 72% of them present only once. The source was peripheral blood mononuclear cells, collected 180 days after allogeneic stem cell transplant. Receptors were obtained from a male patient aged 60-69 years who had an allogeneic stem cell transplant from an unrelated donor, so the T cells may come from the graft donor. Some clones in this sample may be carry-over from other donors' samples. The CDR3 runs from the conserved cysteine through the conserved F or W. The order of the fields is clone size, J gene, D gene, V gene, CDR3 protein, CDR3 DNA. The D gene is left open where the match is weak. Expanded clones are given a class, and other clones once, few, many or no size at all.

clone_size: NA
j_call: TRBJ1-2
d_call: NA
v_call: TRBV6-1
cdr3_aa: CASSEAPDVNYGYTF
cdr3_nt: TGTGCCAGCAGTGAAGCCCCGGACGTTAACTATGGCTACACCTTC

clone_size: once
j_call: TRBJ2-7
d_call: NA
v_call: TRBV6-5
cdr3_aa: CASSSRSYEQYF
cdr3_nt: TGTGCCAGCAGCTCCCGGTCCTACGAGCAGTACTTC

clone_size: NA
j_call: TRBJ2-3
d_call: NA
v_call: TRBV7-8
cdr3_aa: CASSLNLPGSSLTDTQYF
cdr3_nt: TGTGCCAGCAGCTTAAATCTCCCCGGGAGCTCTCTCACAGATACGCAGTATTTT

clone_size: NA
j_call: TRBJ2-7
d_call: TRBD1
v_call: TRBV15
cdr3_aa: CATSGPRTGGKFYEQYF
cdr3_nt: TGTGCCACCAGCGGACCGAGGACAGGGGGCAAATTCTACGAGCAGTACTTC

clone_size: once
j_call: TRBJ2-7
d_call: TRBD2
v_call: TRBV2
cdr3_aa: CASSNLAGFYEQYF
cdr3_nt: TGTGCCAGCAGTAATCTAGCGGGGTTCTACGAGCAGTACTTC

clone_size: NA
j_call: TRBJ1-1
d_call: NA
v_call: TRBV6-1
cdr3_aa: CASSENTNTEAFF
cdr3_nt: TGTGCCAGCAGTGAAAACACGAACACTGAAGCTTTCTTT

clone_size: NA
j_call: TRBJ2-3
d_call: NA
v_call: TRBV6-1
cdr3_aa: CASSTSGDTQYF
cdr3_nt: TGTGCCAGCAGTACGTCCGGAGATACGCAGTATTTT

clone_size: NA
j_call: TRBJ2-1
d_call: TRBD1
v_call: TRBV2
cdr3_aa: CASRGYSPGGYNEQFF
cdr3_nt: TGTGCCAGCAGAGGATACTCGCCAGGGGGCTACAATGAGCAGTTCTTC

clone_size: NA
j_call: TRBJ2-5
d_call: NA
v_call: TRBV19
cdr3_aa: CASSNKEETQYF
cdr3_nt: TGTGCCAGTAGTAACAAAGAAGAGACCCAGTACTTC

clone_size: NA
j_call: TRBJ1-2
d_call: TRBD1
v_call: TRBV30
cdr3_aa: CAWSQNRGYGYTF
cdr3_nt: TGTGCCTGGAGTCAGAACAGGGGATATGGCTACACCTTC

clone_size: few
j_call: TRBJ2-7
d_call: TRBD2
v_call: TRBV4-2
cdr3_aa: CASSQDATSGYEQYF
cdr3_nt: TGTGCCAGCAGCCAAGATGCGACTAGCGGGTACGAGCAGTACTTC

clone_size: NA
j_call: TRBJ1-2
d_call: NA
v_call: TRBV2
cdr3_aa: CASSPRTGYTF
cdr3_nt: TGTGCCAGCAGTCCTCGGACCGGCTACACCTTC

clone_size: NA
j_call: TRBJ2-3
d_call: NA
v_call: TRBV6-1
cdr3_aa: CASSEALAGRSTDTQYF
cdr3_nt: TGTGCCAGCAGTGAAGCTCTGGCAGGGCGTAGCACAGATACGCAGTATTTT

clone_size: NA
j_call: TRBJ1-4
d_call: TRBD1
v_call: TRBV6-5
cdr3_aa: CASSYRDRDEKLFF
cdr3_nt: TGTGCCAGCAGTTACCGGGACAGGGATGAAAAACTGTTTTTT

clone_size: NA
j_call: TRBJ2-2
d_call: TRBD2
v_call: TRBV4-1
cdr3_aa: CASSRGLAENTGELFF
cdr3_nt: TGCGCCAGCAGCCGGGGACTAGCGGAAAACACCGGGGAGCTGTTTTTT

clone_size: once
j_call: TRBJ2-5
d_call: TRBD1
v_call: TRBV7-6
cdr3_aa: CASSQTGGGETQYF
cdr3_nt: TGTGCCAGCAGCCAAACAGGGGGCGGTGAGACCCAGTACTTC

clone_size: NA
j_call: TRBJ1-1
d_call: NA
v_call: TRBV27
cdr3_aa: CASSPLFGEVGEAFF
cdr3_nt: TGTGCCAGCAGTCCCCTCTTCGGGGAAGTAGGAGAAGCTTTCTTT

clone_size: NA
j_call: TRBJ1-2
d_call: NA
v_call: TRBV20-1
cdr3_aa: CSATYGYTF
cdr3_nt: TGCAGTGCAACCTATGGCTACACCTTC

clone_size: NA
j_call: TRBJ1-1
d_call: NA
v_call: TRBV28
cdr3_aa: CASRLTESSTEAFF
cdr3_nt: TGTGCCAGCAGACTAACCGAAAGCAGCACTGAAGCTTTCTTT

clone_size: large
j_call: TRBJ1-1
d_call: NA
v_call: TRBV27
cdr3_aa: CASSLPPPNTEAFF
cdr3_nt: TGTGCCAGCAGCCTCCCACCCCCGAACACTGAAGCTTTCTTT

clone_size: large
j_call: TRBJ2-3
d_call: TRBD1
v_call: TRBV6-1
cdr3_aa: CASSEVTGGQDTQYF
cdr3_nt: TGTGCCAGCAGTGAAGTTACAGGGGGCCAAGATACGCAGTATTTT

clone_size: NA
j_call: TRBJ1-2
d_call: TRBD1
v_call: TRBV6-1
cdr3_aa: CASSPDRDPLYGYTF
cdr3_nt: TGTGCCAGCAGCCCTGACAGGGACCCCCTCTATGGCTACACCTTC

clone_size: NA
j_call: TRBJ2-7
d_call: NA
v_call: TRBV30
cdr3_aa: CAWSGFGGRLAYEQYF
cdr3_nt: TGTGCCTGGAGTGGGTTTGGTGGCAGGCTCGCCTACGAGCAGTACTTC

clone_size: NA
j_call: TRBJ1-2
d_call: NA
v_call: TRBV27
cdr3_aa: CASSFSGGALYGYTF
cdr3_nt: TGTGCCAGCAGTTTTTCGGGGGGTGCGCTCTATGGCTACACCTTC

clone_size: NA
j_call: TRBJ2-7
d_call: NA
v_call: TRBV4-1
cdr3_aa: CASSQGILGYEQYF
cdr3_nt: TGCGCCAGCAGCCAAGGAATCCTGGGCTACGAGCAGTACTTC

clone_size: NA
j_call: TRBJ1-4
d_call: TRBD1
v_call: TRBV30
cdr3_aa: CAWSRGRGEKLFF
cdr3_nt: TGTGCCTGGAGCAGGGGGCGCGGTGAAAAACTGTTTTTT

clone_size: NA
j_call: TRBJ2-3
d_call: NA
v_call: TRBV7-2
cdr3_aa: CASSSPPGDTQYF
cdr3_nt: TGTGCCAGCAGCTCCCCCCCCGGAGATACGCAGTATTTT

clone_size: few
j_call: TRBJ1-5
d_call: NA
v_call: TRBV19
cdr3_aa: CASSRRSNQPQHF
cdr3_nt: TGTGCCAGTAGTAGGCGGTCAAATCAGCCCCAGCATTTT

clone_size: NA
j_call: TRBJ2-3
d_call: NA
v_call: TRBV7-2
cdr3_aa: CASSLQGMVTDTQYF
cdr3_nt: TGTGCCAGCAGCTTACAGGGGATGGTCACAGATACGCAGTATTTT

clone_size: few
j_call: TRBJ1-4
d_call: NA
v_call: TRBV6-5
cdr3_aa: CASSPNRQELFF
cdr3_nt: TGTGCCAGCAGTCCGAATAGACAGGAACTGTTTTTT

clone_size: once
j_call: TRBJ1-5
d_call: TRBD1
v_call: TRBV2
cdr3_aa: CASRDRVWSNQPQHF
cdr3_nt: TGTGCCAGCAGGGACAGGGTTTGGAGCAATCAGCCCCAGCATTTT

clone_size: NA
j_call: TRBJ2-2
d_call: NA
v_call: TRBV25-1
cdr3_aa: CASSESGSGELFF
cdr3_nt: TGTGCCAGCAGTGAATCAGGGTCCGGGGAGCTGTTTTTT

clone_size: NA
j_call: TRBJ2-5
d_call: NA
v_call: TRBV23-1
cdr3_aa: CASSQSRASQETQYF
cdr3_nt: TGCGCCAGCAGTCAATCGAGAGCAAGCCAAGAGACCCAGTACTTC